The 4 T cell receptor beta chains below come from one sample, sequenced in a study of cytomegalovirus exposure and HLA in healthy donors. With 60 Vbeta and 13 Jbeta primers, the PCR was carried out. Clones were read by immunoSEQ multiplex PCR, and TCRdb kept only the in-frame ones, dropping some. There are a few hundred thousand clones in the sample; roughly 75% occur only once, and less than 2% lies in the top ten. Sequences were obtained from PBMCs. The receptors originated from a woman in her thirties in good health and CMV-seronegative.

This clone has only a few counts. Additional DNA sequences in this sample encode the identical CDR3. The gene calls are TRBV7-3 and TRBJ1-3, with no clear D. Germline CDR1 is SGHTA and CDR2 is FQGTGA. The CDR3 runs to 13 residues. The V end lost 5 bases, the J end lost 4 bases, and 9 bases lay between the germline ends. The CDR3 coding sequence is TGTGCCAGCAGCCCCGCAGCGGGAAACACCATATATTTT. Translation gives CASSPAAGNTIYF.

The V gene is TRBV9, the J gene TRBJ1-3; 10 bases are shared with TRBD1. CDR3 size: 14 residues. The germline V gene encodes CDR1 SGDLS and CDR2 YYNGEE. V lost 8 bases and J lost 1; bases outside the gene matches: 3. The CDR3 here is CARLGQGSGNTIYF. DNA for the CDR3: TGTGCCAGACTGGGACAGGGGTCTGGAAACACCATATATTTT. Drawing the rest from reference TRBV9 and TRBJ1-3, the complete variable domain is DSGVTQTPKHLITATGQRVTLRCSPRSGDLSVYWYQQSLDQGLQFLIQYYNGEERAKGNILERFSAQQFPDLHSELNLSSLELGDSALYFCARLGQGSGNTIYFGEGSWLTVV.

This rearrangement joins TRBV30 to TRBJ1-4; 7 nucleotides agree with TRBD1. V shed 3 bases and J 4 bases; nucleotides not matched to a gene: 5. The CDR3 has 14 residues. The V gene's germline CDR1 is GTSNPN and CDR2 SVGIG (reference sequence). The CDR3 spells CAWSRDSRNEKLFF. CDR3 DNA sequence: TGTGCCTGGAGCCGGGACAGCCGTAATGAAAAACTGTTTTTT.

The rearrangement joins TRBV7-6 to TRBJ1-5, with 7 bases lining up with TRBD1. The CDR3 has 17 amino acids. V trimming: 5 bases; J trimming: 0 bases; junction bases outside the gene matches: 10. Germline CDR1 reads SGHVS; CDR2 reads FNYEAQ. CDR3 residues: CASSAGGTQYSNQPQHF. Here the CDR3 DNA reads TGTGCCAGCAGCGCAGGGGGGACACAATATAGCAATCAGCCCCAGCATTTT.